The TCR beta chain under discussion was sequenced for a study of control samples from healthy donors and cancer patients. Assay: immunoSEQ multiplex PCR; the TCRdb copy retains only in-frame clones and omits some. In the table there are some 150,000 clones, around 86% of which are singletons. The germline gives CDR1 SGHDT, CDR2 YYEEEE. Germline trimming cut 5 bases from V and 5 bases from J; bases unmatched to any gene: 16. CDR3 length: 17 residues. Sequencing used blood. The clonotype originates from a man aged 25-45 years in good health. The chain has TRBV5-6 and TRBJ2-3; 8 bases align to TRBD2. The DNA for the CDR3 is TGTGCCAGCAGTCTTTGGTCTACGGGGGGGCCTAGAGATACGCAGTATTTT. It yields the protein CASSLWSTGGPRDTQYF.